A selection of T cell receptor beta chains follows, all from one sample in a study of beta chain features in type 1 diabetes. Repertoires were generated with immunoSEQ multiplex PCR, while TCRdb's copy carries only in-frame clones and drops some. The data hold about 700,000 clones, with 13% observed a single time. The sample taken for sequencing was naive CD4+ T cells from blood. The receptors were gathered from a man between 18 and 29 years old with type 1 diabetes. Both conserved end residues are part of each CDR3. Fields, in order: clone size, J gene, V gene, D gene, CDR3 DNA, CDR3 protein. A D gene is named only where the DNA matches it firmly. Size tells how often a clone was seen (once, few, many) or the class of an expanded clone, and some rows leave it out.

>NA|TRBJ2-7|TRBV9|TRBD2
TGTGCCAGCAGCGTAGACCCCGGACTAGTAGGGGAGCAGTACTTC
CASSVDPGLVGEQYF
>NA|TRBJ2-3|TRBV18|NA
TGTGCCAGCTCACCTTCGGCCGGTACGCAGTATTTT
CASSPSAGTQYF
>few|TRBJ2-1|TRBV28|NA
TGTGCCAGCAGTTTGTCCTACAATGAGCAGTTCTTC
CASSLSYNEQFF
>NA|TRBJ2-7|TRBV5-4|TRBD2
TGTGCCAGCAGCTTTACTTCCGGGACTAGCTCGACCTACGAGCAGTACTTC
CASSFTSGTSSTYEQYF
>few|TRBJ2-7|TRBV25-1|NA
TGTGCCAGCAGGAGGGGGGGCTCCTACGAGCAGTACTTC
CASRRGGSYEQYF
>NA|TRBJ1-2|TRBV6-1|NA
TGTGCCAGCAGTGAAGGGACGCGGACTTATGGCTACACCTTC
CASSEGTRTYGYTF
>few|TRBJ1-4|TRBV28|NA
TGTGCCAGCAGTTCCAGAAGACAGGCGCATGAAAAACTGTTTTTT
CASSSRRQAHEKLFF
>NA|TRBJ2-1|TRBV30|NA
TGTGCCTGGAGCCCTTACAATGAGCAGTTCTTC
CAWSPYNEQFF
>few|TRBJ1-6|TRBV4-1|NA
TGCGCCAGCAGCCAAGGGGGGGATAATTCACCCCTCCACTTT
CASSQGGDNSPLHF
>few|TRBJ2-1|TRBV30|TRBD1
TGTGCCTGGAGCAAGGGACAGTCGGCATACAATGAGCAGTTCTTC
CAWSKGQSAYNEQFF
>few|TRBJ2-5|TRBV27|NA
TGTGCCAGCAGTTTATCGCCACAGGGAAAAGAGACCCAGTACTTC
CASSLSPQGKETQYF
>few|TRBJ2-3|TRBV6-5|NA
TGTGCCACCCTCGCGGGGGCGAATACGCAGTATTTT
CATLAGANTQYF
>NA|TRBJ1-4|TRBV7-9|NA
TGTGCCAGCAGCAGGGGTTCGGGAACTAATGAAAAACTGTTTTTT
CASSRGSGTNEKLFF